The 25 T cell receptor beta chains below all came from one sample that was sequenced in a study of technical replicates of blood from a few donors. TCRdb's copy holds only in-frame clones and misses some; the assay was immunoSEQ multiplex PCR. This table has approximately 64,000 clones, around 85% appearing once. The sequenced material came from PBMCs. These receptors all come from a human donor in good health. Some clones in this sample may be carry-over from other donors' samples.

V and J are TRBV9 and TRBJ2-1; 8 bases map to TRBD2. J gave up 2 bases and V 3 bases, and 7 bases lay outside the gene matches. Germline V gene data show CDR1 as SGDLS and CDR2 as YYNGEE. The CDR3 contains 16 residues. CDR3 region: CASSGPLAGTYNEQFF. CDR3 bases: TGTGCCAGCAGCGGCCCCCTAGCGGGTACCTACAATGAGCAGTTCTTC.

The rearrangement joins TRBV11-2 to TRBJ1-2, with D perhaps matching TRBD1 (6 bases). In germline, CDR1 is SGHAT, CDR2 FQNNGV. The ends were cut back, 3 bases at V and 8 bases at J, with 10 bases in the middle. This CDR3 has 12 amino acids. CDR3 sequence (DNA): TGTGCCAGCAGCTTTAGGACAGAGGGCTACACCTTC. Translated, it gives CASSFRTEGYTF.

The V and J genes are TRBV30 and TRBJ2-7, with TRBD1 matching 8 bases. V was pared by 0 bases and J by 6 bases, with 10 bases of the junction left unmatched. The length of the CDR3 is 15 residues. Germline loops: CDR1 GTSNPN, CDR2 SVGIG (reference sequence). DNA for the CDR3: TGTGCCTGGAGTGTATGGGACAGGAGGCTTCGCGAGCAGTACTTC. This encodes CAWSVWDRRLREQYF.

V is TRBV10-3 and J is TRBJ2-7; 8 bases are a match to TRBD1. The germline V gene has CDR1 ENHRY and CDR2 SYGVKD. The junction had 7 bases not matched to a gene; V was cut back by 4 bases and J by 5 bases. The CDR3 spans 14 residues. CDR3: CAISGQGRIDEQYF. Written as DNA, the CDR3 is TGTGCCATCAGTGGACAGGGGAGGATTGACGAGCAGTACTTC.

The V gene is TRBV6-1, the J gene TRBJ2-3; 7 bases are shared with TRBD1. Unmatched junction bases numbered 3, after V lost 5 bases and J lost 4 bases. CDR3 length: 13 residues. Germline V gene lookup returns CDR1 MNHNS and CDR2 SASEGT. The CDR3 region is CASSWGQSDTQYF. The DNA of the CDR3 is TGTGCCAGCAGTTGGGGACAGTCAGATACGCAGTATTTT.

About this clone: At one end the junction does not follow the germline gene, possibly because of a read error. The V and J genes are TRBV6-6 and TRBJ2-5; TRBD2 matches 8 bases. Per the germline V gene, CDR1 is MNHNY and CDR2 is SVGAGI (reference sequence). The CDR3 is 16 amino acids. The CDR3 spells CASSYSGGGTQGTQYF. CDR3 nucleotide sequence: TGTGCCAGCAGTTACTCGGGCGGGGGGACCCAAGGGACCCAGTACTTC.

This sequence joins TRBV20-1 and TRBJ2-4; TRBD2 might be the D (5 bases). Germline lookup yields CDR1 DFQATT and CDR2 SNEGSKA (reference sequence). The V and J ends lost 5 bases and 9 bases respectively, with 11 bases between them. The CDR3 runs 11 residues. In nucleotides, the CDR3 is TGCAGTGCTCCAGCAAGCGGCATTCAGTACTTC. It encodes CSAPASGIQYF.

This rearrangement joins TRBV7-8 to TRBJ2-3, with 12 bases matching TRBD2. The CDR3 covers 15 residues. The trim removed 2 bases at V and 6 bases at J, leaving 3 bases unmatched. The V gene's germline CDR1 is SGHVS and CDR2 FQNEAQ. The CDR3 DNA follows: TGTGCCAGCAGCTTACTAGCGGGGGGGCTCGATACGCAGTATTTT. Translation gives CASSLLAGGLDTQYF.

The chain recombines TRBV2 with TRBJ1-1; D not resolved. V was cut by 5 bases and J by 11 bases, with 12 bases left in between. CDR3 length: 11 residues. CDR1 SNHLY and CDR2 FYNNEI come from the germline V gene. The CDR3 reads CASSPYNGAFF. The CDR3 DNA is TGTGCCAGCAGTCCGTATAACGGGGCTTTCTTT.

The CDR3 coding sequence is TGTGCCAGCAGCGAGCAAGCGGGAGGGCCCCACGAGCAGTACTTC. Amino acids: CASSEQAGGPHEQYF. The chain links TRBV7-8 to TRBJ2-7; the match to TRBD2 covers 10 bases. The V and J ends lost 5 bases and 5 bases, in that order; junction bases with no gene match: 9. Germline-derived CDR1 and CDR2 are SGHVS and FQNEAQ. The CDR3 extends over 15 amino acids.

V gene TRBV5-1 combines with J gene TRBJ2-2; D gene uncertain. The V end lost 0 bases, the J end lost 5 bases, and 5 bases lay between the germline ends. CDR1 is SGHRS, CDR2 YFSETQ, per germline. CDR3 length equals 13 residues. CDR3 nucleotide sequence: TGCGCCAGCAGCTTGGCACTTACCGGGGAGCTGTTTTTT. Protein sequence: CASSLALTGELFF.

The gene calls are TRBV2 and TRBJ1-2, with 9 bases aligning to TRBD1. Germline CDR1 and CDR2: SNHLY and FYNNEI. This CDR3 comprises 13 residues. The trim removed 2 bases at V and 8 bases at J, leaving 3 bases unmatched. This CDR3 reads CASSERQGEGYTF. CDR3 in DNA: TGTGCCAGCAGTGAAAGACAGGGGGAGGGCTACACCTTC. Filled out from reference TRBV2 and TRBJ1-2, the complete variable domain reads EPEVTQTPSHQVTQMGQEVILRCVPISNHLYFYWYRQILGQKVEFLVSFYNNEISEKSEIFDDQFSVERPDGSNFTLKIRSTKLEDSAMYFCASSERQGEGYTFGSGTRLTVV.

The V gene is TRBV7-8, the J gene TRBJ2-7, with 15 bases identical to TRBD2. The germline V gene has CDR1 SGHVS and CDR2 FQNEAQ. The V segment lost 5 bases and the J segment 12 bases; nucleotides outside the gene matches: 8. The CDR3 has 14 amino acids. CDR3 sequence reads: CASSPGLAGGFWYF. CDR3 DNA sequence: TGTGCCAGCAGCCCGGGACTAGCGGGAGGTTTTTGGTACTTC.

The V gene is TRBV9, the J gene TRBJ2-7; D may be TRBD1 (6 bases). Germline V gene lookup returns CDR1 SGDLS and CDR2 YYNGEE. Trimming took 3 bases from V and 1 from J, leaving 14 bases between them. The CDR3 extends over 15 amino acids. The CDR3 spells CASSGGTTPSYEQYF. The CDR3 region has the DNA TGTGCCAGCAGCGGAGGGACAACACCATCCTACGAGCAGTACTTC.

The CDR3 DNA follows: TGTGCCATCAGTCGGACTAGCGGGACCGGGGAGACCCAGTACTTC. It translates to CAISRTSGTGETQYF. This chain uses TRBV10-3 with TRBJ2-5, with 12 bases identical to TRBD2. Trimming removed 5 bases from V and 5 bases from J; junction bases left unmatched: 6. This CDR3 region has 15 residues. Germline CDR1 reads ENHRY; CDR2 reads SYGVKD.

The V and J genes are TRBV9 and TRBJ2-3, with D possibly TRBD1 on 5 matching bases. This CDR3 has 15 residues. Germline loops: CDR1 SGDLS, CDR2 YYNGEE. Trimming pared 4 bases from V and 0 bases from J, leaving 12 bases between. The chain's CDR3 is CASSPQGASTDTQYF. DNA of the CDR3: TGTGCCAGCAGCCCCCAAGGGGCGAGCACAGATACGCAGTATTTT.

The chain couples TRBV14 to TRBJ2-1; 11 positions match TRBD2. The CDR3 sequence is 16 residues long. J gave up 12 bases and V 3 bases, and 13 bases lay outside the gene matches. CDR1 is SGHDN, CDR2 FVKESK, per germline. The CDR3 DNA sequence: TGTGCCAGCAGCCAGAGTAGCGGGGGGGCGGGCAGCCGGCAGTTCTTC. This translates into CASSQSSGGAGSRQFF.

The chain joins TRBV4-1 to TRBJ1-2; the D is unclear. The CDR3 covers 15 residues. V lost 3 bases and J lost 8, with 19 bases in between. Germline-derived CDR1 and CDR2 are MGHRA and YSYEKL. CDR3: CASSHPAGAIRGYTF. CDR3 in DNA: TGCGCCAGCAGCCACCCCGCTGGAGCTATCCGAGGCTACACCTTC.

The rearrangement uses TRBV29-1 and TRBJ2-1, with 11 bases identical to TRBD2. With V trimmed by 5 bases and J by 0 bases, 9 bases remained unmatched. Germline lookup yields CDR1 SQVTM and CDR2 ANQGSEA. The CDR3 has 17 amino acids. CDR3 loop: CSVPGLAVRSSYNEQFF. The CDR3 bases are TGCAGCGTTCCGGGACTAGCGGTTCGGAGCTCCTACAATGAGCAGTTCTTC.

V gene TRBV9 combines with J gene TRBJ2-3, with 12 bases fitting TRBD2. The germline V gene encodes CDR1 SGDLS and CDR2 YYNGEE. This CDR3 is 15 amino acids long. V lost 2 bases and J lost 4; bases outside the gene matches: 2. CDR3 bases: TGTGCCAGCAGCGTTGGACTAGCGGGGCCAGATACGCAGTATTTT. It yields the protein CASSVGLAGPDTQYF.

The chain is built from TRBV5-1 and TRBJ1-1, with TRBD1 identical over 11 bases. This CDR3 has 17 amino acids. V lost 1 base to trimming and J lost 5 bases; unmatched junction nucleotides: 10. CDR1 and CDR2 (germline): SGHRS, YFSETQ. The CDR3 nucleotides read TGCGCCAGCAGCTTGCTCAGGACAGGGGGCGAGAGGACTGAAGCTTTCTTT. Amino acids: CASSLLRTGGERTEAFF.

The chain recombines TRBV4-2 with TRBJ1-2, with TRBD1 identical over 9 bases. Germline V CDR1 and CDR2: LGHNA, YNFKEQ. The CDR3 length is 15 residues. The trim removed 1 base at V and 2 bases at J, leaving 2 bases unmatched. The CDR3 reads CASSQGDRDNYGYTF. The CDR3 DNA sequence: TGTGCCAGCAGCCAAGGGGACAGGGACAACTATGGCTACACCTTC.

This clone was seen just once. The V and J genes are TRBV13 and TRBJ2-1; D ambiguous. V lost 3 bases, J lost 5 bases, and 11 bases lay in between. CDR3 length: 14 residues. Germline V gene lookup returns CDR1 PRHDT and CDR2 FYEKMQ (reference sequence). CDR3 nucleotide sequence: TGTGCCAGCAGCTTGTTTTGGCCCAACAATGAGCAGTTCTTC. Its translation is CASSLFWPNNEQFF.

This clone was counted a few times. The V gene is TRBV19, the J gene TRBJ1-1, with 8 bases identical to TRBD1. J lost 4 bases, V lost 5 bases, and 3 bases had no gene match. The CDR3 is 13 amino acids. From germline, CDR1 is LNHDA and CDR2 SQIVND (reference sequence). CDR3 amino acids: CASSPQGATEAFF. For the CDR3, the DNA is TGTGCCAGTAGTCCCCAGGGGGCCACTGAAGCTTTCTTT. Complete variable domain (other parts from reference TRBV19 and TRBJ1-1): DGGITQSPKYLFRKEGQNVTLSCEQNLNHDAMYWYRQDPGQGLRLIYYSQIVNDFQKGDIAEGYSVSREKKESFPLTVTSAQKNPTAFYLCASSPQGATEAFFGQGTRLTVV.

The chain recombines TRBV23-1 with TRBJ2-1; perhaps TRBD2 as D (5 bases). TRBV23-1 is an ORF for which the function is uncertain. V gave up 7 bases and J gave up 3 bases, with 22 bases separating them. The CDR3 has 17 residues. DNA for the CDR3: TGCGCCAGCATCGACTGGGAGAAGAGGAAGGACTACAATGAGCAGTTCTTC. It translates to CASIDWEKRKDYNEQFF.